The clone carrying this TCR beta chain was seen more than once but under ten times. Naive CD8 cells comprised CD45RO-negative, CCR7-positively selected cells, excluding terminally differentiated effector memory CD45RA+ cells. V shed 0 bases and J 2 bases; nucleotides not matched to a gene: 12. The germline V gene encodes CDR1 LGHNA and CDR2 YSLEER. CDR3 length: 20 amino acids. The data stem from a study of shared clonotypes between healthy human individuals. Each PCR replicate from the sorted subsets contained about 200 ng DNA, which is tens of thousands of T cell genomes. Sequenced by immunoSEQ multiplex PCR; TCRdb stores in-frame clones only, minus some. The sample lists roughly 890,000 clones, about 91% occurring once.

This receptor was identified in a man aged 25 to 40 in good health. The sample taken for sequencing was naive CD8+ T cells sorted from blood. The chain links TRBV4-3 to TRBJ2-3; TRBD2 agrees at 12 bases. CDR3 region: CASSQDVGTSGRMVTDTQYF. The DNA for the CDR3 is TGCGCCAGCAGCCAAGATGTGGGAACTAGCGGGAGGATGGTCACAGATACGCAGTATTTT.